A selection of T cell receptor beta chains follows, all from one sample in a study of blood T cell repertoires in COVID-19. Measured with immunoSEQ multiplex PCR; TCRdb has only the in-frame clones, and not every one. The table has roughly 240,000 clones, roughly 85% seen once; the top ten hold around 10%. Material: PBMCs or T cells enriched from blood (not recorded which). All receptors derive from a woman aged 45-60 years with acute COVID-19. The CDR3 runs from the conserved cysteine through the conserved F or W. D genes are given only for firm matches. Clone size is shown for a subset of rows, as once, few, many or a class of expanded clone.

j_call	clone_size	d_call	v_call	cdr3_aa	cdr3_nt
TRBJ2-5	NA	TRBD1	TRBV5-1	CASSHGQAETQYF	TGCGCCAGCAGCCACGGACAGGCGGAGACCCAGTACTTC
TRBJ1-1	NA	NA	TRBV3-1/TRBV3-2	CASSHSKNTEAFF	TGTGCCAGCAGCCATAGCAAAAACACTGAAGCTTTCTTT
TRBJ1-2	once	NA	TRBV9	CASSRYDGGYGYTF	TGTGCCAGCAGCCGATACGACGGGGGCTATGGCTACACCTTC
TRBJ1-1	NA	TRBD1	TRBV5-1	CASSSGTGAPNTEAFF	TGCGCCAGCAGCTCGGGGACAGGGGCCCCGAACACTGAAGCTTTCTTT
TRBJ1-2	NA	TRBD1	TRBV30	CALGGTGGQNGYTF	TGTGCCTTGGGGGGGACAGGGGGACAGAATGGCTACACCTTC
TRBJ2-1	NA	NA	TRBV29-1	CSGRRDFGHNEQFF	TGCAGCGGCAGGAGGGATTTTGGGCACAATGAGCAGTTCTTC
TRBJ2-3	NA	TRBD1	TRBV29-1	CSVGDRQTDTQYF	TGCAGCGTTGGGGACAGGCAAACAGATACGCAGTATTTT
TRBJ1-2	once	NA	TRBV7-8	CASSREEGTYGYTF	TGTGCCAGCAGCCGAGAGGAGGGTACCTATGGCTACACCTTC
TRBJ1-1	NA	NA	TRBV14	CASSQDTPGKGTEAFF	TGTGCCAGCAGCCAAGATACTCCAGGGAAGGGAACTGAAGCTTTCTTT
TRBJ1-6	NA	NA	TRBV7-9	CASSSSVQGNSPLHF	TGTGCCAGCAGCTCATCAGTACAGGGTAATTCACCCCTCCACTTT
TRBJ2-7	NA	NA	TRBV12-3/TRBV12-4	CASSLGFADRYF	TGTGCCAGCAGTTTAGGCTTTGCGGACAGGTACTTC
TRBJ1-2	NA	TRBD1	TRBV19	CASSATGLTNYGYTF	TGTGCCAGTAGTGCGACAGGGTTGACTAACTATGGCTACACCTTC
TRBJ1-3	NA	TRBD1	TRBV7-6	CASSLLPGQGAIYF	TGTGCCAGCAGCCTTTTACCTGGGCAGGGGGCCATATATTTT
TRBJ1-2	NA	TRBD1	TRBV27	CASRAGQPYGYTF	TGTGCCAGCAGGGCGGGACAGCCCTATGGCTACACCTTC
TRBJ1-1	NA	NA	TRBV5-4	CASSLRQDAEAFF	TGTGCCAGCAGCTTGAGACAGGATGCTGAAGCTTTCTTT
TRBJ1-2	NA	NA	TRBV9	CASSAKGVSNYGYTF	TGTGCCAGCAGCGCAAAGGGAGTTTCTAACTATGGCTACACCTTC
TRBJ2-1	NA	TRBD2	TRBV19	CATLPGLAGVGDNEQFF	TGTGCCACTTTACCCGGACTAGCGGGGGTTGGGGACAATGAGCAGTTCTTC
TRBJ1-2	NA	NA	TRBV9	CASSRDGGNYGYTF	TGTGCCAGCAGCCGGGACGGAGGGAACTATGGCTACACCTTC
TRBJ1-2	NA	TRBD1	TRBV19	CAAMGFRGSSNYGYTF	TGTGCCGCTATGGGGTTCAGGGGGTCTTCTAACTATGGCTACACCTTC
TRBJ1-4	NA	NA	TRBV6-5	CASSYDSGINEKLFF	TGTGCCAGCAGTTACGATTCGGGGATTAATGAAAAACTGTTTTTT
TRBJ2-6	NA	TRBD1	TRBV4-3	CASSQGQASGANVLTF	TGCGCCAGCAGCCAGGGACAGGCGTCTGGGGCCAACGTCCTGACTTTC
TRBJ2-7	NA	TRBD1	TRBV6-2/TRBV6-3	CASSSRQGGSYEQYF	TGTGCCAGCAGTTCCAGACAGGGTGGCTCCTACGAGCAGTACTTC
TRBJ2-1	NA	NA	TRBV6-5	CASSIQASSYNEQFF	TGTGCCAGCAGCATACAGGCGAGCTCCTACAATGAGCAGTTCTTC
TRBJ2-1	NA	NA	TRBV7-6	CASSLAGPTYNEQFF	TGTGCCAGCAGCTTAGCGGGGCCTACCTACAATGAGCAGTTCTTC
TRBJ1-1	NA	NA	TRBV30	CAWSNWGDAFF	TGTGCCTGGAGTAACTGGGGGGACGCTTTCTTT
TRBJ2-7	NA	TRBD1	TRBV9	CASSATGTDNYEQYF	TGTGCCAGCAGCGCGACCGGGACAGACAACTACGAGCAGTACTTC
TRBJ1-1	NA	TRBD1	TRBV14	CASSLDRFFMNTEAFF	TGTGCCAGCAGCCTGGACAGGTTCTTCATGAACACTGAAGCTTTCTTT
TRBJ2-7	NA	TRBD1	TRBV5-5	CASSVGQGTPYEQYF	TGTGCCAGCAGCGTAGGACAGGGCACCCCCTACGAGCAGTACTTC
TRBJ2-4	NA	TRBD1	TRBV6-2/TRBV6-3	CASSSPTGVGAKNIQYF	TGTGCCAGCAGTTCCCCCACAGGGGTTGGAGCCAAAAACATTCAGTACTTC
TRBJ1-2	once	NA	TRBV19	CASTLGEGYYGYTF	TGTGCCAGTACCCTTGGGGAGGGGTACTATGGCTACACCTTC
TRBJ1-1	NA	NA	TRBV9	CASSLLEVNTEAFF	TGTGCCAGCAGCCTCCTAGAGGTGAACACTGAAGCTTTCTTT
TRBJ1-1	NA	TRBD1	TRBV6-2/TRBV6-3	CASRPRTGNTEAFF	TGTGCCAGCAGGCCTCGGACAGGGAACACTGAAGCTTTCTTT
TRBJ1-2	NA	NA	TRBV18	CASSPGPPGNYGYTF	TGTGCCAGCTCACCCGGGCCTCCGGGGAACTATGGCTACACCTTC
TRBJ1-2	NA	NA	TRBV18	CASSPSGLNYGYTF	TGTGCCAGCTCACCCTCGGGACTAAACTATGGCTACACCTTC
TRBJ2-5	few	TRBD1	TRBV27	CASSPGGQETQYF	TGTGCCAGCAGTCCAGGGGGACAAGAGACCCAGTACTTC
TRBJ2-7	NA	NA	TRBV19	CASKGDGYEQYF	TGTGCCAGTAAGGGGGACGGCTACGAGCAGTACTTC
TRBJ1-2	NA	TRBD1	TRBV6-1	CASSESGGRDYGYTF	TGTGCCAGCAGTGAATCAGGGGGCCGGGACTATGGCTACACCTTC
TRBJ2-7	NA	NA	TRBV7-9	CASSLQVPYEQYF	TGTGCCAGCAGCTTACAGGTACCCTACGAGCAGTACTTC
TRBJ1-3	NA	NA	TRBV4-3	CASSQDPGRTNTIYF	TGCGCCAGCAGCCAAGATCCAGGGAGGACAAACACCATATATTTT
TRBJ1-2	once	TRBD1	TRBV6-5	CASSRTGPPYGYTF	TGTGCCAGCAGCCGGACAGGGCCCCCCTATGGCTACACCTTC
TRBJ1-4	NA	TRBD1	TRBV9	CASSDDRDTNEKLFF	TGTGCCAGCAGCGACGACAGGGATACTAATGAAAAACTGTTTTTT
TRBJ1-2	NA	NA	TRBV29-1	CSVQTGGIYGYTF	TGCAGCGTTCAGACAGGCGGAATATATGGCTACACCTTC
TRBJ1-2	few	TRBD1	TRBV18	CASSPSGQGTFYGYTF	TGTGCCAGCTCACCCTCCGGACAGGGCACCTTCTATGGCTACACCTTC
TRBJ2-7	NA	TRBD1	TRBV9	CASSVEQGSYEQYF	TGTGCCAGCAGCGTAGAACAGGGGAGCTACGAGCAGTACTTC
TRBJ1-4	NA	NA	TRBV7-9	CASSSQGWYEKLFF	TGTGCCAGCAGCTCACAGGGTTGGTATGAAAAACTGTTTTTT
TRBJ1-3	NA	NA	TRBV4-3	CASSQTVPSPGNTIYF	TGCGCCAGCAGCCAGACAGTCCCCTCACCTGGAAACACCATATATTTT
TRBJ1-1	NA	NA	TRBV9	CASSVGGENTEAFF	TGTGCCAGCAGCGTTGGGGGGGAAAACACTGAAGCTTTCTTT